Given below is one T cell receptor (beta chain) in context. The data were obtained in a study of cytomegalovirus exposure and HLA in healthy donors. Whole-study context: The 95 to 150 validation repertoires, a later analysis reported, used the same platform as the approximately 700 first-cohort repertoires.

CDR3 size: 14 residues. Germline assignment: CDR1 SNHLY and CDR2 FYNNEI. V was trimmed by 3 bases and J by 3 bases, leaving 11 bases between them. Assay used: immunoSEQ multiplex PCR; TCRdb lists only in-frame clones, some missing. The data contain approximately 300,000 clones, 80% to 90% of them seen just once; the ten biggest clones take up under 0.85%. The chain joins TRBV2 to TRBJ1-1; D uncertain. This receptor was identified in a young woman in good health and CMV-seronegative. Specimen: PBMCs. The CDR3 sequence is CASSDRVIDTEAFF. The CDR3 bases are TGTGCCAGCAGTGACCGGGTAATAGACACTGAAGCTTTCTTT.